What follows describes a single TCR beta chain. The sample is drawn from a study of blood T cell repertoires in COVID-19. Study information: There were acute and convalescent COVID-19 samples, and they came from the United States, Italy and Spain. PBMCs, B-cell-depleted T cells, or T cells provided the cDNA or gDNA that made up the material.

Original analysis: Reference gene primer amplification in the assay estimated nucleated cell counts. This table comes from immunoSEQ multiplex PCR, and its TCRdb copy is limited to in-frame clones, with some not included. That table gives V, J and clone size, and the DNA gave D and trimming. The repertoire holds about 330,000 clones, with around nine tenths as singletons. All enrollees were roughly 18 to 89 years old and from roughly 26 US areas. The sequenced sample consisted of PBMCs or T cells enriched from blood (not recorded which). This clonotype originated in a man younger than 40 who had recovered from COVID-19.

The CDR3 nucleotides are TGTGCCACCAGTGATTTTCCCCGGGAAGAGACCCAGTACTTC. Amino acids: CATSDFPREETQYF. This sequence joins TRBV24-1 and TRBJ2-5; D is unclear. V gave up 1 base and J gave up 3 bases, with 8 bases separating them. This CDR3 contains 14 residues. The germline V gene has CDR1 KGHDR and CDR2 SFDVKD.